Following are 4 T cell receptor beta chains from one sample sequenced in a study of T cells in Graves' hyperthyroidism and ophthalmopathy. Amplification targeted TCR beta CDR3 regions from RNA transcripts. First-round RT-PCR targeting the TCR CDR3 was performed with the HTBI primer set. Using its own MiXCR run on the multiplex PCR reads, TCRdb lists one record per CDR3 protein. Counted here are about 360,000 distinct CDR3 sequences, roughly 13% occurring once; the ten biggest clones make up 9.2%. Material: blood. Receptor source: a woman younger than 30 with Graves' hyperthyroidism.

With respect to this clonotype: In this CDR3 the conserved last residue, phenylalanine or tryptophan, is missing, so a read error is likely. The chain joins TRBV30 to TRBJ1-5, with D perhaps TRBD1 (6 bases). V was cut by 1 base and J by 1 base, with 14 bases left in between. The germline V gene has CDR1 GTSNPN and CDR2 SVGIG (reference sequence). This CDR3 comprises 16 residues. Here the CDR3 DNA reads TGTGCCTGGAGTGCCAGGGGTTCGGTAAGCAATCAGCCCCAGCATCTT. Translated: CAWSARGSVSNQPQHL.

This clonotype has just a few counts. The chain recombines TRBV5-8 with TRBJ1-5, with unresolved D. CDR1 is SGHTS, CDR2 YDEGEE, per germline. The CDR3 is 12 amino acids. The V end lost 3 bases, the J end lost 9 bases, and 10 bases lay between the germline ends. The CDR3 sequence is CASSSGLSPQHF. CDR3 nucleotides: TGTGCCAGCAGCTCCGGGCTTTCGCCCCAGCATTTT.

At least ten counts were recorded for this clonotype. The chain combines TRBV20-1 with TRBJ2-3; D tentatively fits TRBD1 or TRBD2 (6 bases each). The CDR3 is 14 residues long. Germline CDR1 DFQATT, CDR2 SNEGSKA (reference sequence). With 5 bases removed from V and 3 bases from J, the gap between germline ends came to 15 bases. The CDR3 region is CSALQGGNTDTQYF. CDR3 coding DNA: TGCAGTGCTTTACAGGGAGGTAATACAGATACGCAGTATTTT.

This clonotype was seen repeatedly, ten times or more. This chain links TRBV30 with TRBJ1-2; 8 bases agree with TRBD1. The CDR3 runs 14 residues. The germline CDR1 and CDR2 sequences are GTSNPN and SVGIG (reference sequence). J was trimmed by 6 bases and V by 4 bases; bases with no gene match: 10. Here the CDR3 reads CAWNPRTGSDGYTF. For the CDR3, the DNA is TGTGCCTGGAACCCTCGGACAGGGAGCGATGGCTACACCTTC.